This entry lists 6 T cell receptor beta chains sequenced from one sample in a study of shared clonotypes between healthy human individuals. Clones were sequenced by immunoSEQ multiplex PCR, and TCRdb holds only the in-frame ones, with some missing. Of 600,000 to 700,000 clones in the sample, roughly 73% were seen once. The sequencing sample was made of memory CD4+ T cells sorted from blood. Stated subset: CD45RA-negative fraction. These receptors originate from a woman in her 30s in good health.

This chain links TRBV2 with TRBJ2-7; 10 bases fit TRBD1. In germline, CDR1 is SNHLY, CDR2 FYNNEI. The CDR3 length is 14 residues. Unmatched junction bases numbered 6, after V lost 5 bases and J lost 5 bases. The CDR3 nucleotides read TGTGCCAGCAGTCGGGACAGGGGAGGGAACGAGCAGTACTTC. This encodes CASSRDRGGNEQYF.

The table lists this clone with a count of one. The gene calls are TRBV27 and TRBJ1-2; unclear D gene. V lost 6 bases, J lost 1 base, and 6 bases lay in between. Looked up from germline, CDR1 is MNHEY and CDR2 is SMNVEV (reference sequence). The CDR3 spans 12 residues. CDR3 loop: CASRTVNYGYTF. CDR3 coding DNA: TGTGCCAGCAGGACGGTTAACTATGGCTACACCTTC.

The chain recombines TRBV29-1 with TRBJ1-1, with a weak D call TRBD1 (5 bases). The germline CDR1 and CDR2 sequences are SQVTM and ANQGSEA. V lost 7 bases and J lost 5, with 8 bases in between. This CDR3 has 10 amino acids. The CDR3 nucleotides are TGCAGCGCTCGACAGACTGAAGCTTTCTTT. Its translation: CSARQTEAFF.

This clone was found a few times. This sequence joins TRBV2 and TRBJ1-4; no definite D call. With 4 bases removed from V and 8 bases from J, the gap between germline ends came to 5 bases. The length of the CDR3 is 11 residues. Germline V gives CDR1 SNHLY, CDR2 FYNNEI. The CDR3 nucleotides read TGTGCCAGCAGTGCTTACGAAAAACTGTTTTTT. Translation: CASSAYEKLFF.

This clone was recorded only once. In the same sample, other DNA sequences code for this CDR3. V usage is TRBV19 and J usage is TRBJ2-7; maybe TRBD1 (6 bases). The germline gives CDR1 LNHDA, CDR2 SQIVND (reference sequence). V was pared by 5 bases and J by 0 bases, with 8 bases between. The CDR3 covers 13 residues. CDR3 in DNA: TGTGCCAGTAGTCTGGACAGCTCCTACGAGCAGTACTTC. Translated: CASSLDSSYEQYF. The variable domain in full, with the rest retrieved from reference TRBV19 and TRBJ2-7, is DGGITQSPKYLFRKEGQNVTLSCEQNLNHDAMYWYRQDPGQGLRLIYYSQIVNDFQKGDIAEGYSVSREKKESFPLTVTSAQKNPTAFYLCASSLDSSYEQYFGPGTRLTVT.

This clone appeared many times. This chain uses TRBV5-5 with TRBJ2-2; 10 bases match TRBD1. The CDR3 length is 16 residues. Losses at the gene ends were 6 bases for V and 3 bases for J; bases not matched to a gene: 8. Germline V gives CDR1 SGHKS, CDR2 YYEKEE (reference sequence). CDR3 sequence (DNA): TGTGCCAGCAACAGAAGGGGACAGGGGCACACCGGGGAGCTGTTTTTT. This sequence encodes CASNRRGQGHTGELFF.